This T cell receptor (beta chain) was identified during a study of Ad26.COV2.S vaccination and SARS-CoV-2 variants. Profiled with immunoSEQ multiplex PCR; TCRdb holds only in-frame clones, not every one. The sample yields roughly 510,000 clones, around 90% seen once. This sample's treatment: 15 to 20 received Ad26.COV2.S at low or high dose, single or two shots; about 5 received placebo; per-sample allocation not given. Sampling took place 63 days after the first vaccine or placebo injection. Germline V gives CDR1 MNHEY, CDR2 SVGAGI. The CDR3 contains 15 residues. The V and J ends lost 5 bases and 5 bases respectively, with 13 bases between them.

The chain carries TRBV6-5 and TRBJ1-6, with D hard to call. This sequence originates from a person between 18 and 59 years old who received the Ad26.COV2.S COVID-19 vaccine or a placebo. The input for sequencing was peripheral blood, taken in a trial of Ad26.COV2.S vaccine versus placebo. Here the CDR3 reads CASSPSFADNSPLHF. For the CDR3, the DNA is TGTGCCAGCAGTCCCTCCTTCGCGGATAATTCACCCCTCCACTTT.